These 12 T cell receptor beta chains share one sample of origin, sequenced in a study of T cell repertoires in cytomegalovirus infection. Each CDR3 protein is one row after TCRdb ran MiXCR on the reads. This repertoire shows 200,000 to 300,000 distinct CDR3 sequences, 9% to 15% found once; its top ten account for 1.6%. Material: PBMCs. These receptors were obtained from a human donor in good health (CMV status not recorded). Some clones in this sample may be carry-over from other donors' samples.

This clonotype has just a few counts. The chain joins TRBV5-1 to TRBJ1-1; 10 bases are shared with TRBD1. The CDR3 contains 14 residues. The V gene end was trimmed by 5 bases and the J gene end by 4 bases; junction bases not matched to a gene: 5. CDR1 is SGHRS, CDR2 YFSETQ, per germline. CDR3 in DNA: TGCGCCAGCAGACTGGACAGGGGGTCCACTGAAGCTTTCTTT. This sequence encodes CASRLDRGSTEAFF.

The chain is built from TRBV5-6 and TRBJ1-2; D perhaps matches TRBD1 (6 bases). Trimming took 4 bases from V and 6 from J, leaving 16 bases between them. Germline V gene sequence: CDR1 SGHDT, CDR2 YYEEEE. The CDR3 extends over 14 amino acids. The CDR3 protein is CASSVQGRMDGYTF. The DNA of the CDR3 is TGTGCCAGCAGCGTACAGGGTCGGATGGATGGCTACACCTTC. The complete variable domain, with remaining parts taken from reference TRBV5-6 and TRBJ1-2, reads DAGVTQSPTHLIKTRGQQVTLRCSPKSGHDTVSWYQQALGQGPQFIFQYYEEEERQRGNFPDRFSGHQFPNYSSELNVNALLLGDSALYLCASSVQGRMDGYTFGSGTRLTVV.

The chain joins TRBV20-1 to TRBJ2-5; tentatively, D is TRBD2 (6 bases). With 2 bases removed from V and 2 bases from J, the gap between germline ends came to 12 bases. The length of the CDR3 is 14 residues. From germline, CDR1 is DFQATT and CDR2 SNEGSKA (reference sequence). In DNA form, the CDR3 reads TGCAGTGCTAGAAGTTTCGCGGGACAAGAGACCCAGTACTTC. It codes for CSARSFAGQETQYF.

With respect to this clonotype: The final CDR3 position lacks the conserved phenylalanine or tryptophan, pointing to a likely read error. The J gene is TRBJ1-5, the V gene TRBV7-2; a possible D gene is TRBD1 (5 bases). This CDR3 spans 16 amino acids. Germline CDR1 is SGHTA and CDR2 is FQGNSA. The DNA for the CDR3 is TGTGCCAGCAGCTTAGCAGCTGGGGGAGGCAATCAGCTCCAGCATTTA. This codes for CASSLAAGGGNQLQHL.

This clonotype has at least ten counts. The chain employs TRBV7-2 and TRBJ1-3, with 11 bases lining up with TRBD1. V trimming: 5 bases; J trimming: 0 bases; junction bases outside the gene matches: 6. This CDR3 region has 17 residues. CDR1 and CDR2 (germline): SGHTA, FQGNSA. CDR3 in DNA: TGTGCCAGCAGCCCGGGACAGGGGGGGATCTCTGGAAACACCATATATTTT. Amino acids: CASSPGQGGISGNTIYF.

The rearrangement joins TRBV6-8 to TRBJ2-2; TRBD2 is a possible D gene (5 bases). The CDR3 loop spans 11 amino acids. V was cut by 8 bases and J by 9 bases, with 10 bases left in between. The V gene's germline CDR1 is MNHGY and CDR2 SAAAGT. CDR3: CASGSGWELFF. The CDR3 DNA reads as TGTGCCAGCGGGAGTGGTTGGGAGCTGTTTTTT.

This clonotype has a handful of counts. V usage is TRBV29-1 and J usage is TRBJ2-3; 9 bases line up with TRBD1. Germline CDR1 SQVTM, CDR2 ANQGSEA. With V trimmed by 1 base and J by 2 bases, 4 bases remained unmatched. This CDR3 has 15 amino acids. The CDR3 spells CSVEGDRDLTDTQYF. The CDR3 region has the DNA TGCAGCGTTGAAGGGGACAGGGACCTCACAGATACGCAGTATTTT.

This clonotype has more than one count but fewer than ten. The chain is built from TRBV7-4 and TRBJ1-3; 8 nucleotides agree with TRBD1. The CDR3 sequence is 17 residues long. V was pared by 7 bases and J by 0 bases, with 11 bases of the junction left unmatched. Germline loops: CDR1 SGHVT, CDR2 SQSDAQ. DNA of the CDR3: TGTGCCAGCACGTACAGGGGGAACCTATACTCTGGAAACACCATATATTTT. Translation: CASTYRGNLYSGNTIYF.

This clonotype has just a few counts. The V and J genes are TRBV4-3 and TRBJ2-7; the D is unclear. The CDR3 totals 13 residues. Germline V gene data show CDR1 as LGHNA and CDR2 as YSLEER. The V end lost 5 bases, the J end lost 1 base, and 9 bases lay between the germline ends. The CDR3: CASSVAVSYEQYF. In nucleotides, the CDR3 is TGCGCCAGCAGCGTCGCTGTATCCTACGAGCAGTACTTC.

Many counts were recorded for this clonotype. The chain is built from TRBV7-9 and TRBJ1-2; the match to TRBD1 covers 7 bases. V shed 1 base and J 0 bases; nucleotides not matched to a gene: 2. The CDR3 is 15 residues long. From germline, CDR1 is SEHNR and CDR2 FQNEAQ (reference sequence). The CDR3 bases are TGTGCCAGCAGCTTAGACAGGGGAGCTAACTATGGCTACACCTTC. Its protein product is CASSLDRGANYGYTF.

V gene TRBV15 combines with J gene TRBJ2-6; perhaps D is TRBD1 or TRBD2 (5 bases each). The ends were cut back, 1 base at V and 4 bases at J, with 8 bases in the middle. Germline V CDR1 and CDR2: LNHNV, YYDKDF (reference sequence). The CDR3 spans 15 residues. This chain's CDR3 is CATSRGGSGANVLTF. The CDR3 coding sequence is TGTGCCACCAGCAGAGGGGGGAGCGGGGCCAACGTCCTGACTTTC.

This clonotype was seen at least ten times. The chain links TRBV27 to TRBJ2-7; D is perhaps TRBD2 (5 bases). The CDR3 covers 14 residues. The V end was cut by 1 base, the J end by 2 bases, with 9 bases between. Germline-derived CDR1 and CDR2 are MNHEY and SMNVEV (reference sequence). The CDR3 spells CASSLYGDTYEQYF. As DNA, the CDR3 is TGTGCCAGCAGTTTATACGGGGATACCTACGAGCAGTACTTC.